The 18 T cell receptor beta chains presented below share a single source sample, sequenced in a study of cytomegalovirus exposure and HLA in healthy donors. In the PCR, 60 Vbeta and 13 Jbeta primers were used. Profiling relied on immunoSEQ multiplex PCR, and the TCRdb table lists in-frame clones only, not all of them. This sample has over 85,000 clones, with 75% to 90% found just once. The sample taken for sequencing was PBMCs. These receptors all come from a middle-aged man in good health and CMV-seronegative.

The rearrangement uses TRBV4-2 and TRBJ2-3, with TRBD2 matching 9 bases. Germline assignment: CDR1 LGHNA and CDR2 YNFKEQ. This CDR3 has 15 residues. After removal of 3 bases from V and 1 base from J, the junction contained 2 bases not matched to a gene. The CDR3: CASSQIAGGTDTQYF. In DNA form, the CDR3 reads TGTGCCAGCAGCCAGATAGCGGGGGGCACAGATACGCAGTATTTT.

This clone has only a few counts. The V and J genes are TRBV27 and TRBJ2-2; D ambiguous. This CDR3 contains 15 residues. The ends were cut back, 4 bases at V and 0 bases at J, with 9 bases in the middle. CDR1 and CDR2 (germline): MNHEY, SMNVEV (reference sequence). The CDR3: CASSWSGSNTGELFF. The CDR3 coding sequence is TGTGCCAGCAGTTGGTCAGGTTCGAACACCGGGGAGCTGTTTTTT.

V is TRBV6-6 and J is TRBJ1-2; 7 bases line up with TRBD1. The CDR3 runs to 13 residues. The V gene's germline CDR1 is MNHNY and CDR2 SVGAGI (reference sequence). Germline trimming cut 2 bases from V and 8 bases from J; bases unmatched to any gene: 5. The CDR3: CASSYVQGVGYTF. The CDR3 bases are TGTGCCAGCAGTTACGTCCAGGGGGTGGGCTACACCTTC.

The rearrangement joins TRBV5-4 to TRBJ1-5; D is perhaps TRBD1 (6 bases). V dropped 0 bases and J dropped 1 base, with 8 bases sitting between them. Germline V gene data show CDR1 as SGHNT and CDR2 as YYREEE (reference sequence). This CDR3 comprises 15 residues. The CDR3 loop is CASSLGGQSNQPQHF. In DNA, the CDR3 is TGTGCCAGCAGCTTGGGGGGGCAGAGCAATCAGCCCCAGCATTTT.

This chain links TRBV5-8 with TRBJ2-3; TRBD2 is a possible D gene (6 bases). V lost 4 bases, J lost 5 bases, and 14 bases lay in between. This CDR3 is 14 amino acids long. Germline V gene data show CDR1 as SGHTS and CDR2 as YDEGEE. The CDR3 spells CASSLAGSGDTQYF. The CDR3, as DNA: TGTGCCAGCAGCCTCGCGGGGTCCGGAGATACGCAGTATTTT. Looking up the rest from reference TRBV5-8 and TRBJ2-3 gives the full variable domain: EAGVTQSPTHLIKTRGQQATLRCSPISGHTSVYWYQQALGLGLQFLLWYDEGEERNRGNFPPRFSGRQFPNYSSELNVNALELEDSALYLCASSLAGSGDTQYFGPGTRLTVL.

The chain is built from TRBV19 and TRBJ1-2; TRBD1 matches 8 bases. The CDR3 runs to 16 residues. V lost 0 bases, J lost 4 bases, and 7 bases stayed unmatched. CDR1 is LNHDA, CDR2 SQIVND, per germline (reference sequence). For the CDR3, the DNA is TGTGCCAGTAGTATAGATTCTCCGGGACAGGCCTATGGCTACACCTTC. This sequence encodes CASSIDSPGQAYGYTF.

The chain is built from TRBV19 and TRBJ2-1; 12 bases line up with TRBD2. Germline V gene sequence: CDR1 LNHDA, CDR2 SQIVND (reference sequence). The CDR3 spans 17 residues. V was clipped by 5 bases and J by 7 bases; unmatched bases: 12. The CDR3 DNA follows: TGTGCCAGTAGTCCAACCCCGACTAGCGGGGGAAGAAATGAGCAGTTCTTC. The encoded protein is CASSPTPTSGGRNEQFF.

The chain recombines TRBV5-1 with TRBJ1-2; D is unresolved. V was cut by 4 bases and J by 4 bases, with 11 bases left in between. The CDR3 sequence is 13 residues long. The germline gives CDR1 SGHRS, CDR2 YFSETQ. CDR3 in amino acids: CASSLRALYGYTF. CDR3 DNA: TGCGCCAGCAGCCTCCGAGCTCTCTATGGCTACACCTTC. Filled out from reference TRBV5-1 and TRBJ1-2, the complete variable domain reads KAGVTQTPRYLIKTRGQQVTLSCSPISGHRSVSWYQQTPGQGLQFLFEYFSETQRNKGNFPGRFSGRQFSNSRSEMNVSTLELGDSALYLCASSLRALYGYTFGSGTRLTVV.

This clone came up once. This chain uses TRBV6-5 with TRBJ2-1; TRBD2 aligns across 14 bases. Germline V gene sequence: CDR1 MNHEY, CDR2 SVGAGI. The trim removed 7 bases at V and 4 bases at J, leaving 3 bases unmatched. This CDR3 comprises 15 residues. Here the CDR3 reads CASTRLAGGYNEQFF. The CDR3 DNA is TGTGCCAGCACTAGACTAGCGGGGGGGTACAATGAGCAGTTCTTC.

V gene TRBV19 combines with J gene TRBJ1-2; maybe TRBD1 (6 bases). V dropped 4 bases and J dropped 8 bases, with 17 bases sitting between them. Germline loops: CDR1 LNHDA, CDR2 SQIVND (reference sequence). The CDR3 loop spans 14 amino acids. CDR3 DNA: TGTGCCAGTAGTACCAGGGACAACCTGGGGGGCTACACCTTC. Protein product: CASSTRDNLGGYTF.

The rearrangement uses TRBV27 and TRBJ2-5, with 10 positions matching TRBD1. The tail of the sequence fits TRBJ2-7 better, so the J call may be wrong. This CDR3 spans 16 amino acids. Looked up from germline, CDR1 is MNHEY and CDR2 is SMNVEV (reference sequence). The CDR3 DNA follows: TGTGCCAGCAGCGAATTGGGACAGGGGCCTTCCTACGAGCAGTACTTC. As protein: CASSELGQGPSYEQYF.

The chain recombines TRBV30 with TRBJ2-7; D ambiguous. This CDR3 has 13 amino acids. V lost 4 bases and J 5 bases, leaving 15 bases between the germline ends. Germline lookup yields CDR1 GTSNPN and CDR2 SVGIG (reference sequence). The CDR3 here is CAWTPGFIHEQYF. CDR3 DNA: TGTGCCTGGACCCCGGGTTTCATCCACGAGCAGTACTTC.

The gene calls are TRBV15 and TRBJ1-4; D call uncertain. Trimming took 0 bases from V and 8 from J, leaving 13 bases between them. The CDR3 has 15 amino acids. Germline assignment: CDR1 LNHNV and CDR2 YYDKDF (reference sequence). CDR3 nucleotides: TGTGCCACCAGCAGAGAGTCCGGGGTAGGGGAAAAACTGTTTTTT. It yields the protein CATSRESGVGEKLFF.

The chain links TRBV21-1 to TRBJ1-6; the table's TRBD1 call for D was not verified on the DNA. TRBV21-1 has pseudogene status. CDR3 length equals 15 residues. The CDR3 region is CASTAQGATLSPLHF. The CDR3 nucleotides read TGTGCCAGCACCGCACAGGGGGCGACCCTTTCACCCCTCCACTTT.

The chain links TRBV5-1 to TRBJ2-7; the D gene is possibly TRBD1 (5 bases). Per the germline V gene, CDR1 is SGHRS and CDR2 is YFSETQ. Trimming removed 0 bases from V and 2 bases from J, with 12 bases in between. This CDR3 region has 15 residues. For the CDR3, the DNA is TGCGCCAGCAGCTTGGATGGGGCCGACACCTACGAGCAGTACTTC. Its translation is CASSLDGADTYEQYF. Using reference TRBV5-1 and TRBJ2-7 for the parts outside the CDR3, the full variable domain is KAGVTQTPRYLIKTRGQQVTLSCSPISGHRSVSWYQQTPGQGLQFLFEYFSETQRNKGNFPGRFSGRQFSNSRSEMNVSTLELGDSALYLCASSLDGADTYEQYFGPGTRLTVT.

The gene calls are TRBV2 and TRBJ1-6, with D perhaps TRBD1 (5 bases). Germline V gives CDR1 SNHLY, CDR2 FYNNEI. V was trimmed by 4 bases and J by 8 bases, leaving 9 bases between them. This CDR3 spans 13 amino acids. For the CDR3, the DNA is TGTGCCAGCAGTGCCAGGGCGGATTCACCCCTCCACTTT. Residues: CASSARADSPLHF.

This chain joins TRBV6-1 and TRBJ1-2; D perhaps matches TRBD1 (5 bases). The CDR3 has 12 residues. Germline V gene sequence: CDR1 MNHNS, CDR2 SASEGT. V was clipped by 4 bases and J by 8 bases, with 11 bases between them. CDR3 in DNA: TGTGCCAGCAGTGTGGGACTAAGAGGCTACACCTTC. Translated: CASSVGLRGYTF.

CDR3 residues: CASSLQGAGGYTF. In DNA, the CDR3 is TGTGCCAGCAGCTTACAGGGGGCGGGCGGCTACACCTTC. The rearrangement uses TRBV5-8 and TRBJ1-2, with 9 bases identical to TRBD1. This CDR3 is built from 13 residues. Germline-derived CDR1 and CDR2 are SGHTS and YDEGEE. Trimming took 2 bases from V and 8 from J; bases not matched to a gene: 4.